The 8 T cell receptor beta chains below come from one sample, sequenced in a study of OX40 agonist ivuxolimab in advanced cancers. TCRdb's table, derived via immunoSEQ multiplex PCR, lists solely in-frame clones and lacks some. Found here are about 100,000 clones, 80% to 90% of them singletons; the top ten hold more than 5.5%. Sample: CD4+ or CD8+ T cells sorted from blood, taken in a trial of the OX40 agonist ivuxolimab. The receptor set was obtained from an adult with an advanced solid tumor such as melanoma, head and neck, liver or kidney cancer.

This clone came up once. This sample includes further DNA sequences coding for the same CDR3. The rearrangement uses TRBV7-3 and TRBJ2-3; 10 nucleotides match TRBD1. The ends lost 6 bases at V and 1 base at J; junction bases unmatched: 4. CDR1 and CDR2 from the germline V gene are SGHTA and FQGTGA. This CDR3 spans 15 amino acids. CDR3 in amino acids: CASSPGTGGTDTQYF. DNA for the CDR3: TGTGCCAGCAGTCCGGGGACAGGGGGCACAGATACGCAGTATTTT.

This clone was detected only a few times. The chain uses TRBV11-3 and TRBJ1-5; TRBD1 might be the D (5 bases). CDR3 length: 14 amino acids. CDR1 is SGHNT, CDR2 YENEEA, per germline. V was pared by 5 bases and J by 2 bases, with 10 bases between. The CDR3 loop reads CASSPGTGNQPQHF. Written as DNA, the CDR3 is TGTGCCAGCAGCCCTGGGACGGGCAATCAGCCCCAGCATTTT.

The J gene is TRBJ1-4, the V gene TRBV4-2; D ambiguous. The germline V gene has CDR1 LGHNA and CDR2 YNFKEQ. CDR3 length: 13 amino acids. V shed 5 bases and J shed 4 bases, with 8 bases lying between them. The CDR3 region is CASSVVNNEKLFF. DNA of the CDR3: TGTGCCAGCAGCGTCGTCAATAATGAAAAACTGTTTTTT.

V usage is TRBV9 and J usage is TRBJ1-1; no reliable D call. The CDR3 loop spans 15 amino acids. The ends were cut back, 3 bases at V and 2 bases at J, with 14 bases in the middle. Germline V gene sequence: CDR1 SGDLS, CDR2 YYNGEE. CDR3 region: CASSAERGGNTEAFF. CDR3 bases: TGTGCCAGCAGCGCCGAGCGGGGTGGTAACACTGAAGCTTTCTTT.

The genes are TRBV7-9 and TRBJ2-1; 7 nucleotides match TRBD1. The CDR3 runs to 14 residues. The trim removed 1 base at V and 7 bases at J, leaving 4 bases unmatched. The germline CDR1 and CDR2 sequences are SEHNR and FQNEAQ (reference sequence). The CDR3 bases are TGTGCCAGCAGCTTAGGACAGGGAGATAATGAGCAGTTCTTC. Encoded protein: CASSLGQGDNEQFF.

The CDR3 DNA reads TGTGCCAGCAGCGTAGATTATTACAGGGCTAACGGGGAGCTGTTTTTT. This encodes CASSVDYYRANGELFF. The chain links TRBV9 to TRBJ2-2; a possible D gene is TRBD1 (6 bases). Trimming took 0 bases from V and 7 from J, leaving 16 bases between them. Germline CDR1 reads SGDLS; CDR2 reads YYNGEE. The CDR3 is 16 residues long.

The chain carries TRBV7-3 and TRBJ2-3, with TRBD2 matching over 13 bases. This CDR3 spans 19 amino acids. J was trimmed by 5 bases and V by 5 bases; bases with no gene match: 16. Germline loops: CDR1 SGHTA, CDR2 FQGTGA. CDR3 in DNA: TGTGCCAGCAGCCAAAAGGGGTCGGGACTAGCGGGGTCGCGAGATACGCAGTATTTT. Amino acids: CASSQKGSGLAGSRDTQYF.

The chain has TRBV10-3 and TRBJ2-2; 7 nucleotides agree with TRBD1. Germline values: CDR1 ENHRY, CDR2 SYGVKD. V lost 10 bases, J lost 6 bases, and 11 bases stayed unmatched. CDR3 size: 14 residues. The CDR3 spells CATLDQGVSGELFF. The CDR3 bases are TGTGCCACCCTGGACCAGGGGGTTTCCGGGGAGCTGTTTTTT.